The rows below give T cell receptor beta chains drawn from one sample of a study of blood T cell repertoires in COVID-19. The protocol was immunoSEQ multiplex PCR, while the TCRdb copy is restricted to in-frame clones and leaves out a portion. The table includes about 120,000 clones, around 85% detected once. Sequenced material: peripheral blood. The receptors shown here come from a woman aged 60 to 75 with COVID-19, enrolled during active disease. Both conserved end residues are part of each CDR3. A D gene is named only where the DNA matches it firmly. Where a row states a size, it is once, few, many or the class of an expanded clone; other rows omit it.

>TRBJ1-1|.|TRBD1|TRBV5-1
CASSLRQGARSTEAFF
TGCGCCAGCAGCCTCCGACAGGGGGCTAGGAGCACTGAAGCTTTCTTT
>TRBJ1-6|.|.|TRBV6-2/TRBV6-3
CASSYRSGGNSPLHF
TGTGCCAGCAGTTACCGGTCCGGAGGTAATTCACCCCTCCACTTT
>TRBJ2-1|.|TRBD2|TRBV9
CASSVGGTSFGNEQFF
TGTGCCAGCAGCGTAGGTGGGACTAGCTTTGGAAATGAGCAGTTCTTC
>TRBJ2-5|.|TRBD2|TRBV3-1/TRBV3-2
CASSQVGLAAQETQYF
TGTGCCAGCAGCCAAGTGGGACTAGCAGCACAAGAGACCCAGTACTTC
>TRBJ2-1|.|TRBD1|TRBV4-3
CASSQGQTGSTYNEQFF
TGCGCCAGCAGCCAGGGCCAGACAGGGTCCACCTACAATGAGCAGTTCTTC
>TRBJ2-5|.|.|TRBV7-2
CASSLVPGELFLETQYF
TGTGCCAGCAGCTTAGTACCGGGGGAGCTGTTTTTAGAGACCCAGTACTTC
>TRBJ1-1|.|.|TRBV10-3
CAITQGQQSTEAFF
TGTGCCATCACTCAAGGACAGCAGAGCACTGAAGCTTTCTTT
>TRBJ1-1|.|TRBD1|TRBV11-2
CASSFQQGAQTEAFF
TGTGCCAGCAGCTTCCAACAGGGGGCACAGACTGAAGCTTTCTTT
>TRBJ1-5|.|.|TRBV7-8
CASSSTEGIHQPQHF
TGTGCCAGCAGCTCAACGGAGGGAATCCATCAGCCCCAGCATTTT
>TRBJ1-6|.|.|TRBV28
CASRTVTANSPLHF
TGTGCCAGCAGAACCGTGACAGCTAATTCACCCCTCCACTTT
>TRBJ1-4|once|TRBD1|TRBV27
CASSLYDRGGSEKLFF
TGTGCCAGCAGTTTATACGACAGGGGGGGATCTGAAAAACTGTTTTTT
>TRBJ1-1|few|TRBD1|TRBV13
CASSFLQGIPEAFF
TGTGCCAGCAGCTTCTTACAGGGGATCCCTGAAGCTTTCTTT
>TRBJ1-2|once|.|TRBV5-8
CASSLSYGDYGYTF
TGTGCCAGCAGCTTGAGCTACGGAGACTATGGCTACACCTTC
>TRBJ1-4|few|.|TRBV19
CASSMTDRNEKLFF
TGTGCCAGTAGTATGACGGACAGAAATGAAAAACTGTTTTTT
>TRBJ2-5|.|TRBD2|TRBV19
CASSAVGGELTQYF
TGTGCCAGTAGTGCTGTCGGGGGGGAACTTACCCAGTACTTC
>TRBJ2-2|.|.|TRBV9
CASSVVTGELFF
TGTGCCAGCAGCGTAGTAACCGGGGAGCTGTTTTTT
>TRBJ1-5|.|.|TRBV10-3
CAISDVFLHSNQPQHF
TGTGCCATCAGTGATGTCTTCTTACATAGCAATCAGCCCCAGCATTTT
>TRBJ1-1|once|.|TRBV7-8
CASSLVTSGVSEAFF
TGTGCCAGCAGCTTAGTTACTTCCGGGGTGTCTGAAGCTTTCTTT
>TRBJ2-7|.|TRBD1|TRBV11-2
CASSQDRGPYEQYF
TGTGCCAGCAGCCAGGACAGGGGGCCCTACGAGCAGTACTTC
>TRBJ1-2|.|TRBD1|TRBV12-3/TRBV12-4
CASRQTRQGSLTF
TGTGCCAGCAGGCAGACCCGACAGGGTTCTTTGACCTTC
>TRBJ1-5|.|TRBD1|TRBV18
CASSRGQGRRDQPQHF
TGTGCCAGCTCACGCGGACAGGGGAGAAGGGATCAGCCCCAGCATTTT
>TRBJ1-1|once|.|TRBV3-1/TRBV3-2
CASSQVATPEAFF
TGTGCCAGCAGCCAAGTTGCGACACCTGAAGCTTTCTTT
>TRBJ1-1|.|.|TRBV6-5
CASSPGQLEAFF
TGTGCCAGCAGTCCCGGACAGCTTGAAGCTTTCTTT
>TRBJ2-7|once|.|TRBV12-3/TRBV12-4
CASSFDRSYEQYF
TGTGCCAGCAGTTTCGACAGGAGTTACGAGCAGTACTTC
>TRBJ1-2|.|.|TRBV29-1
CSVYRAGYTF
TGCAGCGTATACAGGGCTGGCTACACCTTC
>TRBJ1-3|.|.|TRBV5-1
CASSQGGNTIYF
TGCGCCAGCAGCCAGGGTGGAAACACCATATATTTT
>TRBJ1-2|.|.|TRBV6-1
CASSEARGSLHGYTF
TGTGCCAGCAGTGAAGCGAGGGGGAGCCTCCATGGCTACACCTTC
>TRBJ2-7|.|TRBD2|TRBV11-2
CASSPYAGVTYEQYF
TGTGCCAGCAGCCCGTATGCGGGGGTGACCTACGAGCAGTACTTC
>TRBJ1-2|once|.|TRBV18
CASSPRDMSRAVLRRDYGYTF
TGTGCCAGCTCACCACGGGACATGAGCAGGGCGGTCCTTCGGAGAGACTATGGCTACACCTTC
>TRBJ1-1|.|.|TRBV7-9
CASSPWGPNTEAFF
TGTGCCAGCAGCCCCTGGGGGCCAAACACTGAAGCTTTCTTT
>TRBJ1-1|.|.|TRBV21-1
CASSKKDRRGTEAFF
TGTGCCAGCAGCAAAAAGGACAGGCGAGGGACTGAAGCTTTCTTT
>TRBJ2-7|.|.|TRBV6-6
CASSYSNLVLGYEQYF
TGTGCCAGCAGTTACTCGAATTTGGTTCTAGGATACGAGCAGTACTTC
>TRBJ2-7|.|.|TRBV7-9
CASSLAAGIPYEQYF
TGTGCCAGCAGCTTAGCTGCAGGGATTCCCTACGAGCAGTACTTC
>TRBJ1-1|.|.|TRBV27
CASSLVSSQGSNTEAFF
TGTGCCAGCAGTTTAGTGTCATCGCAGGGTTCGAACACTGAAGCTTTCTTT
>TRBJ1-4|few|.|TRBV19
CASKRTRDDGGLGLFF
TGTGCCAGTAAAAGAACCCGGGACGACGGGGGATTGGGACTGTTTTTT
>TRBJ1-2|.|TRBD1|TRBV6-5
CASRSREGAEDGYTF
TGTGCCAGCAGATCCCGAGAGGGGGCAGAGGATGGCTACACCTTC
>TRBJ2-1|.|.|TRBV7-9
CASSSGRAGNEQFF
TGTGCCAGCAGCTCCGGGCGGGCCGGGAATGAGCAGTTCTTC
>TRBJ1-2|.|.|TRBV5-5
CASSPRLGYTNYGYTF
TGTGCCAGCAGCCCGCGTCTCGGGTATACTAACTATGGCTACACCTTC
>TRBJ1-6|.|TRBD1|TRBV30
CAWSAAGGRSPLHF
TGTGCCTGGAGTGCCGCAGGGGGACGTTCACCCCTCCACTTT
>TRBJ1-1|.|.|TRBV7-3
CASSLTITGANTEAFF
TGTGCCAGCAGCTTAACAATCACAGGAGCGAACACTGAAGCTTTCTTT
>TRBJ1-2|.|.|TRBV12-3/TRBV12-4
CASSFRYGYTF
TGTGCCAGCAGTTTCCGCTATGGCTACACCTTC